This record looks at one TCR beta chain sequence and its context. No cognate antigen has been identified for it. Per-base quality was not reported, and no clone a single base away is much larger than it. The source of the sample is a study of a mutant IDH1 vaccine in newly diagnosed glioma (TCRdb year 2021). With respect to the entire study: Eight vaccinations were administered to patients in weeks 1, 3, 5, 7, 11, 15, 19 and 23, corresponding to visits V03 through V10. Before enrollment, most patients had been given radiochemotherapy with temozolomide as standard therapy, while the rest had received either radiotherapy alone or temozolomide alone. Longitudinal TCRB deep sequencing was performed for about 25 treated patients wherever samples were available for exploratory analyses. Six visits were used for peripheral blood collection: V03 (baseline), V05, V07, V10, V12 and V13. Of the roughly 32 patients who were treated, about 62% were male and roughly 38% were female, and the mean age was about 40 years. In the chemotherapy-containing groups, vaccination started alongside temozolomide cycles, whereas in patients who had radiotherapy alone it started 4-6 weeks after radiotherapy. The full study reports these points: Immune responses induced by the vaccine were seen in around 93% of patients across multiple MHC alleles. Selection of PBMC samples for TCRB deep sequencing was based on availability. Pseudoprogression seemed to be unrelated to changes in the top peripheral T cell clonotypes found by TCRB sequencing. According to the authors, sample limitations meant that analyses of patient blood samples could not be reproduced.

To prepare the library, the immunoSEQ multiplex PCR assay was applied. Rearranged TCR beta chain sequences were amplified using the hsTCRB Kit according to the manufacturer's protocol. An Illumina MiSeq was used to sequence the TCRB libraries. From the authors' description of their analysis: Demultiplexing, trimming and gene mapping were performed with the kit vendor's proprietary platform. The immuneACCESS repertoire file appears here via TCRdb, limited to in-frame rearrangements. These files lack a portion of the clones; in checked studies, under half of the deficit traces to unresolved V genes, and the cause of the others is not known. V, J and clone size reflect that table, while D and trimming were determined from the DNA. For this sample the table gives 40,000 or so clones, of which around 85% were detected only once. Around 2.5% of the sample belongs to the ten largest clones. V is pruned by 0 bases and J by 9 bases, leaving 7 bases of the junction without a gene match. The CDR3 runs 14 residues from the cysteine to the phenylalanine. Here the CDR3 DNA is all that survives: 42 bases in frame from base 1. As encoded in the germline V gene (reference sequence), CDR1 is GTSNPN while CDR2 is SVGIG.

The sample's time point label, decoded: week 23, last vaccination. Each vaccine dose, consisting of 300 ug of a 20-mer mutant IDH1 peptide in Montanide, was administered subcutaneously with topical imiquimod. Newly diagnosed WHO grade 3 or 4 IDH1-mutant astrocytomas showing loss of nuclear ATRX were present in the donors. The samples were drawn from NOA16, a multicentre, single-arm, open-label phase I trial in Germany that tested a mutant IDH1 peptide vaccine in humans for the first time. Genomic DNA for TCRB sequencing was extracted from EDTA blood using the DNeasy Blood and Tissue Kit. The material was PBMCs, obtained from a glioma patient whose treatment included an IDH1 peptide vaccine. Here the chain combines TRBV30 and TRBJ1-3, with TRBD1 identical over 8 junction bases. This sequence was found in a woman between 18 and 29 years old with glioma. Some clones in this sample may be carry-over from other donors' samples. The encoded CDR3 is CAWSVTPDRATIYF. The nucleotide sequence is TGTGCCTGGAGTGTAACACCGGACAGGGCCACCATATATTTT. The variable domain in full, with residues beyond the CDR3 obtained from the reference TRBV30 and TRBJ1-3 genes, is SQTIHQWPATLVQPVGSPLSLECTVEGTSNPNLYWYRQAAGRGLQLLFYSVGIGQISSEVPQNLSASRPQDRQFILSSKKLLLSDSGFYLCAWSVTPDRATIYFGEGSWLTVV.